One sample yielded the 4 T cell receptor beta chains listed below, sequenced in a study of T cell clonotyping in hematopoietic cell transplantation. Profiled with immunoSEQ multiplex PCR; TCRdb holds only in-frame clones, not every one. The sample yields 12,000 to 15,000 clones, under 90% seen once. The sample consisted of PBMCs, taken 100 days after allogeneic stem cell transplant. The receptor set was obtained from a male patient in his fifties or sixties who had an allogeneic stem cell transplant from an unrelated donor, so T cells may come from the graft donor. Some clones in this sample may be carry-over from other donors' samples.

The rearrangement links TRBV9 to TRBJ1-6; D unresolved. This CDR3 region has 14 residues. Looked up from germline, CDR1 is SGDLS and CDR2 is YYNGEE. Deletions cut 0 bases from V and 10 bases from J, with 11 bases between. The CDR3 region has the DNA TGTGCCAGCAGCGTAGGAGGCGAAGGGTCACCCCTCCACTTT. This translates into CASSVGGEGSPLHF.

The chain is built from TRBV28 and TRBJ1-2, with 7 bases matching TRBD1. The CDR3 is made up of 14 amino acids. Looked up from germline, CDR1 is MDHEN and CDR2 is SYDVKM. V was pared by 4 bases and J by 4 bases, with 6 bases of the junction left unmatched. CDR3 in DNA: TGTGCCAGCAGTTCCGCCGGGACAGCCTATGGCTACACCTTC. Amino acids: CASSSAGTAYGYTF.

This clone has just one count. The rearrangement uses TRBV5-8 and TRBJ2-7; 8 nucleotides align to TRBD2. Trimming removed 4 bases from V and 0 bases from J; junction bases left unmatched: 9. Germline CDR1 and CDR2: SGHTS and YDEGEE. CDR3 size: 16 residues. CDR3 in amino acids: CASSRQRGLPSYEQYF. The CDR3 nucleotides are TGTGCCAGCAGCAGACAGCGGGGGCTCCCCTCCTACGAGCAGTACTTC.

The chain combines TRBV14 with TRBJ1-1; tentatively, D is TRBD1 (5 bases). The germline CDR1 and CDR2 sequences are SGHDN and FVKESK. Between the trimmed V and J ends, which lost 0 bases and 7 bases, there was a span of 15 bases. This CDR3 spans 15 amino acids. CDR3 sequence: CASSQDLIGVGEAFF. The CDR3 nucleotides read TGTGCCAGCAGCCAAGATTTGATAGGGGTTGGTGAAGCTTTCTTT.